The rows below give T cell receptor beta chains drawn from one sample of a study of PD-1 blockade in classical Hodgkin lymphoma. Assay used: immunoSEQ multiplex PCR; TCRdb lists only in-frame clones, some missing. This table holds tens of thousands of clones, under 95% found once. The input for sequencing was peripheral blood mononuclear cells (PBMCs), taken before the fourth cycle of nivolumab. The receptor source for this set is a human donor with classical Hodgkin lymphoma. Each CDR3 is given with its conserved first and last residue.

j_call: TRBJ2-7
v_call: TRBV5-1
cdr3_aa: CASSLAATGGYYEQYF

j_call: TRBJ1-2
v_call: TRBV11-2
cdr3_aa: CASSPRTGEINYGYTF

j_call: TRBJ2-1
v_call: TRBV5-6
cdr3_aa: CASSPLPGQEAYNEQFF

j_call: TRBJ1-1
v_call: TRBV30
cdr3_aa: CAWSDRPNTEAFF

j_call: TRBJ2-1
v_call: TRBV6-1
cdr3_aa: CASSVSTINEQFF

j_call: TRBJ1-5
v_call: TRBV5-1
cdr3_aa: CASSLRGGNQPQHF

j_call: TRBJ2-1
v_call: TRBV7-9
cdr3_aa: CASTDIGTSLSYNEQFF

j_call: TRBJ1-3
v_call: TRBV29-1
cdr3_aa: CSAALGVGNTIYF

j_call: TRBJ1-4
v_call: TRBV29-1
cdr3_aa: CSVESPSSDEKLFF

j_call: TRBJ2-5
v_call: TRBV5-1
cdr3_aa: CASSLGQGAKTQYF

j_call: TRBJ1-4
v_call: TRBV4-2
cdr3_aa: CASSQNKELFF

j_call: TRBJ1-3
v_call: TRBV30
cdr3_aa: CAWTVSSGNTIYF

j_call: TRBJ1-2
v_call: TRBV29-1
cdr3_aa: CSVGQGNSGYTF

j_call: TRBJ2-7
v_call: TRBV18
cdr3_aa: CASSPNGRYEQYF